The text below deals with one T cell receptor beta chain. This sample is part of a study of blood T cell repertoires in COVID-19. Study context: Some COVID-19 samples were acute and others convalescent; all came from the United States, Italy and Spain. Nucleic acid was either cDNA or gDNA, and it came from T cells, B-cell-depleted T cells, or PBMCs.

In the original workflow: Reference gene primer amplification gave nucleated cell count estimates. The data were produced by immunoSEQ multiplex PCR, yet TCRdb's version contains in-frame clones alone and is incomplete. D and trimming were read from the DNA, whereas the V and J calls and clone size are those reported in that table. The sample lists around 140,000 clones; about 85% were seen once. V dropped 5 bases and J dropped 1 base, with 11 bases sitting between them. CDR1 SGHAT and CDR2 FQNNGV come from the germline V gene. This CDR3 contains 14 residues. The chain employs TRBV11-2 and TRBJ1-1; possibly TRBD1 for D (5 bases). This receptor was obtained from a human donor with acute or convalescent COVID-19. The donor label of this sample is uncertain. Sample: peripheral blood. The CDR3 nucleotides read TGTGCCAGCAGCGGCCCCGGGGGGAACACTGAAGCTTTCTTT. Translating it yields CASSGPGGNTEAFF.